The 22 T cell receptor beta chains listed next were all sequenced from one sample in a study of beta chain features in type 1 diabetes. Their antigens remain unidentified. What was sequenced were expressed TCRB transcripts, since all of the isolated RNA had been reverse transcribed. The data were produced by immunoSEQ multiplex PCR, yet TCRdb's version contains in-frame clones alone and is incomplete. The profile shows over 150,000 clones, 6.5% to 9.5% of them singletons. Overall study results and limits: Within each of all four CD4+ subsets, Type 1 diabetes patients had TCRB CDR3s that were moderately but significantly shorter.

Specimen: central memory CD4+ T cells from blood. The receptors here all came from a middle-aged woman with type 1 diabetes.

The V call is TRBV28, the J call TRBJ2-3, with 9 bases lining up with TRBD2. The V gene's germline CDR1 is MDHEN and CDR2 SYDVKM. V was pared by 3 bases and J by 2 bases, with 3 bases of the junction left unmatched. This CDR3 region has 15 residues. As DNA, the CDR3 is TGTGCCAGCAGTTTTACTAGCGGGCTCACAGATACGCAGTATTTT. It specifies CASSFTSGLTDTQYF.

This clone was detected a few times. The rearrangement joins TRBV11-1 to TRBJ2-1; 8 bases align to TRBD2. After removal of 5 bases from V and 3 bases from J, the junction contained 6 bases not matched to a gene. From germline, CDR1 is SGHAT and CDR2 FQDESV (reference sequence). This CDR3 spans 15 amino acids. The CDR3 region is CASSLLAGGYNEQFF. The CDR3 DNA follows: TGTGCCAGCAGCCTTCTCGCGGGAGGCTACAATGAGCAGTTCTTC.

This rearrangement joins TRBV30 to TRBJ2-1; possible D gene TRBD2, 5 bases. V lost 1 base, J lost 9 bases, and 10 bases lay in between. Germline V gene sequence: CDR1 GTSNPN, CDR2 SVGIG (reference sequence). The CDR3 runs to 12 residues. The CDR3 sequence: CAWSALEGEQFF. CDR3 nucleotides: TGTGCCTGGAGTGCGCTTGAGGGTGAGCAGTTCTTC. Full variable domain (rest looked up from reference TRBV30 and TRBJ2-1): SQTIHQWPATLVQPVGSPLSLECTVEGTSNPNLYWYRQAAGRGLQLLFYSVGIGQISSEVPQNLSASRPQDRQFILSSKKLLLSDSGFYLCAWSALEGEQFFGPGTRLTVL.

This rearrangement joins TRBV7-2 to TRBJ2-7, with D hard to call. V lost 5 bases, J lost 5 bases, and 16 bases lay in between. Germline CDR1 reads SGHTA; CDR2 reads FQGNSA. This CDR3 has 14 residues. DNA of the CDR3: TGTGCCAGCAGCATTTCCTTGGTAGTACACGAGCAGTACTTC. Amino acid sequence: CASSISLVVHEQYF. Based on the CDR3 plus reference TRBV7-2 and TRBJ2-7, the full variable domain is GAGVSQSPSNKVTEKGKDVELRCDPISGHTALYWYRQSLGQGLEFLIYFQGNSAPDKSGLPSDRFSAERTGGSVSTLTIQRTQQEDSAVYLCASSISLVVHEQYFGPGTRLTVT.

The genes are TRBV19 and TRBJ1-2, with D unclear. From germline, CDR1 is LNHDA and CDR2 SQIVND (reference sequence). The CDR3 contains 15 residues. Trimming took 3 bases from V and 8 from J, leaving 19 bases between them. CDR3 sequence reads: CASSMTEARAGGYTF. The CDR3 region has the DNA TGTGCCAGTAGTATGACGGAAGCGCGGGCAGGCGGCTACACCTTC.

In this sample, this clone turned up a few times. The J gene is TRBJ2-2, the V gene TRBV12-5; TRBD2 matches at 11 bases. CDR3 size: 16 residues. With V trimmed by 5 bases and J by 3 bases, 5 bases remained unmatched. From germline, CDR1 is LGHNT and CDR2 FRNRAP. CDR3 loop: CASGTGLAGYTGELFF. The CDR3 nucleotides are TGTGCTAGTGGTACCGGACTAGCGGGTTACACCGGGGAGCTGTTTTTT.

This clone appeared a few times. V gene TRBV7-2 combines with J gene TRBJ2-3, with 7 nucleotides matching TRBD2. CDR3 length: 14 amino acids. With V trimmed by 5 bases and J by 4 bases, 6 bases remained unmatched. In germline, CDR1 is SGHTA, CDR2 FQGNSA. The CDR3 nucleotides read TGTGCCAGCAGCCAGGGACTACCGGCAGATACGCAGTATTTT. This gives the protein CASSQGLPADTQYF.

The chain joins TRBV28 to TRBJ1-5, with D uncertain. Looked up from germline, CDR1 is MDHEN and CDR2 is SYDVKM. This CDR3 spans 11 amino acids. V lost 3 bases, J lost 9 bases, and 6 bases lay in between. The CDR3, as DNA: TGTGCCAGCAGTTTTGCGGGGCCCCAGCATTTT. Translated, it gives CASSFAGPQHF.

This clone was recorded many times. The chain recombines TRBV7-6 with TRBJ2-5, with 14 bases identical to TRBD2. Looked up from germline, CDR1 is SGHVS and CDR2 is FNYEAQ. This CDR3 has 16 amino acids. J gave up 4 bases and V 5 bases, and 6 bases lay outside the gene matches. This chain's CDR3 is CASSERTSGGIETQYF. For the CDR3, the DNA is TGTGCCAGCAGCGAGAGGACTAGCGGGGGGATAGAGACCCAGTACTTC.

This clone was counted a few times. The chain joins TRBV6-6 to TRBJ2-5; 7 bases align to TRBD2. V was clipped by 0 bases and J by 1 base; unmatched bases: 2. Germline CDR1 and CDR2: MNHNY and SVGAGI (reference sequence). The CDR3 is 15 amino acids. The CDR3 spells CASSYSSGTQETQYF. CDR3 in DNA: TGTGCCAGCAGTTACTCGAGCGGGACCCAAGAGACCCAGTACTTC.

This chain connects TRBV11-1 to TRBJ1-2; 8 nucleotides agree with TRBD1. CDR1 is SGHAT, CDR2 FQDESV, per germline (reference sequence). With 7 bases clipped from V and 6 bases from J, the junction kept 13 bases outside the gene matches. This CDR3 contains 15 residues. CDR3 bases: TGTGCCAGCACCGGTTCAGACAGGGGCGGTGATGGCTACACCTTC. This codes for CASTGSDRGGDGYTF.

This clone was seen at least ten times. The chain has TRBV11-2 and TRBJ2-5; 7 positions agree with TRBD2. The CDR3 has 17 amino acids. CDR1 and CDR2 from the germline V gene are SGHAT and FQNNGV. The J segment lost 2 bases and the V segment lost 3 bases, leaving 12 bases of the junction unmatched. The CDR3 loop reads CASSFKSAGALQETQYF. CDR3 in DNA: TGTGCCAGCAGCTTCAAGAGTGCGGGAGCCTTACAAGAGACCCAGTACTTC.

V is TRBV11-2 and J is TRBJ2-3; 12 positions agree with TRBD1. Trimming cost V 5 bases and J 4 bases; bases outside gene matches: 7. Germline-derived CDR1 and CDR2 are SGHAT and FQNNGV. The CDR3 is made up of 16 amino acids. CDR3 amino acids: CASSQSGTGGSDTQYF. For the CDR3, the DNA is TGTGCCAGCAGCCAATCAGGGACAGGGGGCTCAGATACGCAGTATTTT.

This sequence joins TRBV4-2 and TRBJ2-1; TRBD2 matches 8 bases. This CDR3 has 13 amino acids. The V gene's germline CDR1 is LGHNA and CDR2 YNFKEQ. V lost 4 bases and J lost 7; bases outside the gene matches: 3. This CDR3 is CASSPRLANEQFF. The CDR3 coding sequence is TGTGCCAGCAGCCCGCGACTAGCGAATGAGCAGTTCTTC.

The chain links TRBV29-1 to TRBJ1-1; D might be TRBD1 (6 bases). V lost 1 base and J 4 bases, leaving 10 bases between the germline ends. Germline values: CDR1 SQVTM, CDR2 ANQGSEA. The CDR3 has 13 residues. CDR3 sequence reads: CSVEGGQITEAFF. The CDR3 bases are TGCAGCGTTGAAGGGGGGCAGATCACTGAAGCTTTCTTT.

This clone was observed a handful of times. The genes are TRBV18 and TRBJ2-7; TRBD2 matches at 13 bases. CDR1 KGHSH and CDR2 LQKENI come from the germline V gene. V gave up 3 bases and J gave up 2 bases; unmatched junction bases: 4. This CDR3 contains 16 residues. The CDR3, as DNA: TGTGCCAGCTCACCCCCAGGGACTAGCGGGACCTACGAGCAGTACTTC. Translating gives CASSPPGTSGTYEQYF.

This clone has a handful of counts. The rearrangement joins TRBV9 to TRBJ2-5, with 12 bases aligning to TRBD1. J gave up 4 bases and V 3 bases, and 1 base lay outside the gene matches. The CDR3 contains 14 residues. Germline-derived CDR1 and CDR2 are SGDLS and YYNGEE. CDR3 nucleotide sequence: TGTGCCAGCAGCGCGGGACAGGGGGCAGAGACCCAGTACTTC. It yields the protein CASSAGQGAETQYF.

The chain is built from TRBV28 and TRBJ2-6; D not resolved. The CDR3 consists of 15 residues. Germline V gene data show CDR1 as MDHEN and CDR2 as SYDVKM. Trimming removed 5 bases at V and 2 bases at J, with 10 bases between. This CDR3 reads CASSRLVPGANVLTF. DNA for the CDR3: TGTGCCAGCAGTCGCCTAGTCCCTGGGGCCAACGTCCTGACTTTC.

This chain connects TRBV27 to TRBJ2-5; TRBD2 is a possible D gene (5 bases). This CDR3 is built from 16 residues. Germline V gives CDR1 MNHEY, CDR2 SMNVEV (reference sequence). Trimming took off 6 bases at V and 1 base at J, with 18 bases between the two ends. Here the CDR3 DNA reads TGTGCCAGCAGCTCTCCCACTGAGGGATTCCAAGAGACCCAGTACTTC. Its translation is CASSSPTEGFQETQYF.

The genes are TRBV13 and TRBJ2-5; maybe TRBD2 (6 bases). The germline V gene encodes CDR1 PRHDT and CDR2 FYEKMQ (reference sequence). The CDR3 is 14 residues long. Between the trimmed V and J ends, which lost 1 base and 4 bases, there was a span of 10 bases. CDR3 sequence: CASSLVGGRETQYF. In nucleotides, the CDR3 is TGTGCCAGCAGCTTAGTTGGAGGGCGAGAGACCCAGTACTTC. The whole variable domain, remainder taken from reference TRBV13 and TRBJ2-5, is AAGVIQSPRHLIKEKRETATLKCYPIPRHDTVYWYQQGPGQDPQFLISFYEKMQSDKGSIPDRFSAQQFSDYHSELNMSSLELGDSALYFCASSLVGGRETQYFGPGTRLLVL.

Worth noting for this clone: At one end the junction does not follow the germline gene, possibly because of a read error. The chain recombines TRBV9 with TRBJ1-2; D gene ambiguous. The CDR3 is 15 amino acids. Germline V gene data show CDR1 as SGDLS and CDR2 as YYNGEE. Here the CDR3 DNA reads TGTGCCAGCAGCGAGATGGGTTTCCCTAACTATAGCTACACCTTC. Residues: CASSEMGFPNYSYTF.

This clone occurred a few times. The chain uses TRBV20-1 and TRBJ1-1; no clear D. The germline V gene has CDR1 DFQATT and CDR2 SNEGSKA (reference sequence). The CDR3 length is 11 residues. V was shortened by 2 bases and J by 7 bases, with 8 bases between the two germline ends. The CDR3 spells CSARIPGEAFF. As DNA, the CDR3 is TGCAGTGCTAGAATACCAGGTGAAGCTTTCTTT.